A single sample is the source of the 9 T cell receptor beta chains below, sequenced in a study of blood T cell repertoires in COVID-19. Sequencing used immunoSEQ multiplex PCR; TCRdb keeps in-frame clones, though not all of them. The sample includes 95,000 to 110,000 clones, 90% to 95% of them seen just once. The sequenced material came from peripheral blood. These receptors originate from a woman younger than 45 with acute or convalescent COVID-19.

The CDR3 nucleotides read TGTGCCATCAGTGAAGAGAACTCTGGAAACACCATATATTTT. Protein product: CAISEENSGNTIYF. The chain carries TRBV10-3 and TRBJ1-3, with D unclear. The germline gives CDR1 ENHRY, CDR2 SYGVKD. The CDR3 length is 14 residues. Trimming shortened V by 3 bases and J by 0 bases, and 6 bases separated the two germline ends.

The CDR3 region has the DNA TGTGCCACCCGATCCCGACTAGCCCCTGATCCTTTAGCCAAAAACATTCAGTACTTC. Its translation is CATRSRLAPDPLAKNIQYF. V is TRBV15 and J is TRBJ2-4; 7 bases agree with TRBD2. This CDR3 has 19 residues. Trimming removed 8 bases from V and 0 bases from J; junction bases left unmatched: 19. The germline V gene has CDR1 LNHNV and CDR2 YYDKDF (reference sequence). The variable domain in full, completed from reference TRBV15 and TRBJ2-4, reads DAMVIQNPRYQVTQFGKPVTLSCSQTLNHNVMYWYQQKSSQAPKLLFHYYDKDFNNEADTPDNFQSRRPNTSFCFLDIRSPGLGDTAMYLCATRSRLAPDPLAKNIQYFGAGTRLSVL.

The chain joins TRBV2 to TRBJ1-5; 11 positions match TRBD1. CDR1 is SNHLY, CDR2 FYNNEI, per germline. The CDR3 length is 16 residues. V was clipped by 6 bases and J by 7 bases; unmatched bases: 11. In DNA form, the CDR3 reads TGTGCCAGCAGCGAAATGGGACAGGGGGGTAGGCAGCCCCAGCATTTT. Protein: CASSEMGQGGRQPQHF.

The V gene is TRBV29-1, the J gene TRBJ2-7; 7 bases are shared with TRBD1. This CDR3 has 13 amino acids. After removal of 7 bases from V and 0 bases from J, the junction contained 6 bases not matched to a gene. Germline-derived CDR1 and CDR2 are SQVTM and ANQGSEA. CDR3 protein: CSARTGRSYEQYF. The CDR3 bases are TGCAGCGCGAGGACAGGCCGCTCCTACGAGCAGTACTTC.

This clone was seen just once. The chain is built from TRBV28 and TRBJ1-2; 10 nucleotides align to TRBD1. The germline V gene encodes CDR1 MDHEN and CDR2 SYDVKM. The V segment lost 2 bases and the J segment 2 bases; nucleotides outside the gene matches: 8. The CDR3 length is 17 residues. Here the CDR3 DNA reads TGTGCCAGCAGTTTAAGTTCCTGGGGACAGGGGAACTATGGCTACACCTTC. Translating gives CASSLSSWGQGNYGYTF.

This sequence joins TRBV30 and TRBJ2-7, with a weak D call TRBD2 (5 bases). The V gene lost 0 bases and the J gene lost 4 bases, with 13 bases spanning the gap. Germline-derived CDR1 and CDR2 are GTSNPN and SVGIG (reference sequence). The CDR3 totals 14 residues. CDR3 loop: CAWSVGGSTYEQYF. In DNA, the CDR3 is TGTGCCTGGAGTGTAGGTGGGAGTACGTACGAGCAGTACTTC.

The rearrangement joins TRBV27 to TRBJ1-5; tentatively, D is TRBD1 (6 bases). CDR1 and CDR2 (germline): MNHEY, SMNVEV (reference sequence). The CDR3 contains 16 residues. The V end lost 6 bases, the J end lost 3 bases, and 18 bases lay between the germline ends. CDR3 nucleotides: TGTGCCAGCAGACAAACGGTGACAGGCTTCAATCAGCCCCAGCATTTT. Translating gives CASRQTVTGFNQPQHF.

This chain links TRBV5-4 with TRBJ2-7; perhaps TRBD1 as D (6 bases). The CDR3 contains 15 residues. Germline CDR1 and CDR2: SGHNT and YYREEE (reference sequence). Trimming stripped 3 bases from V and 0 bases from J, with 13 bases between. The CDR3 here is CASSSMTGVSYEQYF. DNA for the CDR3: TGTGCCAGCAGCTCGATGACAGGCGTCTCCTACGAGCAGTACTTC.

The chain is built from TRBV19 and TRBJ1-2, with 10 bases fitting TRBD1. V was clipped by 5 bases and J by 4 bases; unmatched bases: 7. The CDR3 has 15 residues. Per the germline V gene, CDR1 is LNHDA and CDR2 is SQIVND (reference sequence). The CDR3 DNA sequence: TGTGCCAGTAGTTTGGGACAGGGGTCGGCCTATGGCTACACCTTC. Protein product: CASSLGQGSAYGYTF.